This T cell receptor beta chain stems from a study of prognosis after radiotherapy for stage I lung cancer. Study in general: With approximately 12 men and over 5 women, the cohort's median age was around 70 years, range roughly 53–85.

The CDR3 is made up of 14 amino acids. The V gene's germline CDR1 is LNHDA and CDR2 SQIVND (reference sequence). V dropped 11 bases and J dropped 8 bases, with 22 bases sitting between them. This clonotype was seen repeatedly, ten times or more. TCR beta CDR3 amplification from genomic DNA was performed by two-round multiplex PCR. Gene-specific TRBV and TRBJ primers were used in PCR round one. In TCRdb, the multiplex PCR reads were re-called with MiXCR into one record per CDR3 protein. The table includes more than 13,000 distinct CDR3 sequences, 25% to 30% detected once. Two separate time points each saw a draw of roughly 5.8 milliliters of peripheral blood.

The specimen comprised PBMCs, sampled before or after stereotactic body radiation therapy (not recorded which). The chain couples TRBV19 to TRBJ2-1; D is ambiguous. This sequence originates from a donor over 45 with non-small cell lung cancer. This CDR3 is CASTTSLRSDEQFF. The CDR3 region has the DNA TGTGCCTCCACGACTTCTCTTAGATCGGATGAGCAGTTCTTC.